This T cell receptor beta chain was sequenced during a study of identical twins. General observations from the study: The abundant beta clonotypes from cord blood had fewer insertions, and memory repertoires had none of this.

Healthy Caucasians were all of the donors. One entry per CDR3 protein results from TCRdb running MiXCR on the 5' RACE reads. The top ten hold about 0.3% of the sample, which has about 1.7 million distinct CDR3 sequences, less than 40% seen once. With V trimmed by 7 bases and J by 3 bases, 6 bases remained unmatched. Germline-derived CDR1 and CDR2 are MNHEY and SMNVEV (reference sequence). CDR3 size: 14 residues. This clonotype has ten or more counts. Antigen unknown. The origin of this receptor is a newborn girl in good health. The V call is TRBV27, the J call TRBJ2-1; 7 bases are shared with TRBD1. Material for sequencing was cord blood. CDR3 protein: CASTKDRIYNEQFF. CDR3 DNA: TGTGCCAGCACCAAGGACAGGATCTACAATGAGCAGTTCTTC.